The clone carrying this T cell receptor (beta chain) has just a few counts. Antigen specificity is unknown. TCRdb re-called the 5' RACE reads with MiXCR, one entry per CDR3 protein. The sample lists roughly 560,000 distinct CDR3 sequences, 20% seen once, with 12% in the top ten. The data were obtained in a study of T-cell memory formation after mild COVID-19. Study conclusions and caveats: Mostly located in CM and EM were contracting CD4+ clones, with contracting CD8+ clones located in EMRA.

The CDR3 extends over 14 amino acids. V was shortened by 4 bases and J by 9 bases, with 18 bases between the two germline ends. CDR1 is MNHEY, CDR2 SVGAGI, per germline. Material: PBMCs or a T cell subset sorted from them (not recorded which). V usage is TRBV6-5 and J usage is TRBJ1-2, with D uncertain. The TCR was taken from an adult woman who had mild COVID-19 (a few samples of this study predate the infection). Cell type and time point are not known. The CDR3 coding sequence is TGTGCCAGCAGTTCCCGAGATCCCTCTAGTCGCTACACCTTC. Its translation: CASSSRDPSSRYTF.